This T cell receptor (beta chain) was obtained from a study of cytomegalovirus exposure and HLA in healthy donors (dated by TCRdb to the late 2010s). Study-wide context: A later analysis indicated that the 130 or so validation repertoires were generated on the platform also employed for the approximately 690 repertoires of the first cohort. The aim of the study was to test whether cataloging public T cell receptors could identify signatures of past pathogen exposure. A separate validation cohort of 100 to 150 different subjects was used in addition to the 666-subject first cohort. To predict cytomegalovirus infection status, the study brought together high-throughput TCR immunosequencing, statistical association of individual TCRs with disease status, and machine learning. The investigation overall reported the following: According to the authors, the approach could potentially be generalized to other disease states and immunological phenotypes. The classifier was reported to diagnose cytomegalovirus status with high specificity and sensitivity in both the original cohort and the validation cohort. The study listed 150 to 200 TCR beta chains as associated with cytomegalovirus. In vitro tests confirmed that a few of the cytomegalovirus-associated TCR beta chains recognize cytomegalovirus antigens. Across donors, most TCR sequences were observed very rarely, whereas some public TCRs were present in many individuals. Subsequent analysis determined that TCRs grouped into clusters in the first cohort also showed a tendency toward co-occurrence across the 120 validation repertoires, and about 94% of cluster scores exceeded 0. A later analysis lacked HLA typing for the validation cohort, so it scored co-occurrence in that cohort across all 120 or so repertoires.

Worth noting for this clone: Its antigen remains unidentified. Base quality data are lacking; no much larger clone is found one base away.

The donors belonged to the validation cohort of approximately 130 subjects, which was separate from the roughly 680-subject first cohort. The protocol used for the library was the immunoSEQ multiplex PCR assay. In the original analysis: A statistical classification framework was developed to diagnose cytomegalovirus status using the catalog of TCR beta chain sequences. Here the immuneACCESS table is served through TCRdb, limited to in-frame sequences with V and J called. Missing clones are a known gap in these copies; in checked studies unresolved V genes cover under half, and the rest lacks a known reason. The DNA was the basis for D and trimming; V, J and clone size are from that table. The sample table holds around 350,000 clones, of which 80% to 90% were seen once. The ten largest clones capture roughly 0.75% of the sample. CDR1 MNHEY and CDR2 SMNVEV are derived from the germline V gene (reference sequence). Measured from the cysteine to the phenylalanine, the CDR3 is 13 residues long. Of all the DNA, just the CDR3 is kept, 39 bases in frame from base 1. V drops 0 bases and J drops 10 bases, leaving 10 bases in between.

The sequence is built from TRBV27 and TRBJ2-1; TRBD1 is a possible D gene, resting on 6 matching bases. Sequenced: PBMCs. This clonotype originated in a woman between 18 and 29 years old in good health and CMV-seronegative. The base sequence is TGTGCCAGCAGTTTATCGGACAGTACGGAGCAGTTCTTC. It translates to CASSLSDSTEQFF.